The 5 T cell receptor beta chains listed next were all sequenced from one sample in a study of blood T cell repertoires in COVID-19 (dated by TCRdb to about 2020). Library creation used the immunoSEQ multiplex PCR assay. Not all clones reach the TCRdb copy of this immuneACCESS table, which keeps in-frame sequences only. Checked studies attribute under half of the gap to unresolved V genes and leave the rest unexplained. This sample gives 220,000 or so clones in total; about four fifths of them show up just once. The ten most abundant clones make up 3.5% to 4% of the sample. The sequenced sample consisted of peripheral blood. Receptors originate from an elderly woman with acute or convalescent COVID-19.

Here the CDR3 DNA reads TGTGCCAGTGGGACAGGGGGAAGCAATCAGCCCCAGCATTTT. Translated: CASGTGGSNQPQHF. The gene calls are TRBV19 and TRBJ1-5; 11 bases line up with TRBD1. The CDR3 is 14 amino acids. Germline CDR1 is LNHDA and CDR2 is SQIVND (reference sequence). The J segment lost 1 base and the V segment lost 8 bases, leaving 1 base of the junction unmatched.

The CDR3 is CASTNRQGGAEAFF. CDR3 DNA: TGTGCCAGCACAAATCGACAGGGGGGCGCTGAAGCTTTCTTT. This sequence joins TRBV27 and TRBJ1-1; 9 positions match TRBD1. This CDR3 comprises 14 residues. Germline-derived CDR1 and CDR2 are MNHEY and SMNVEV (reference sequence). Trimming at V came to 7 bases and at J to 6 bases, leaving 9 bases not matched to a gene.

This sequence joins TRBV21-1 and TRBJ2-7; TRBD1, the table's D call, lacks a check against the DNA. TRBV21-1 is marked as a pseudogene. This CDR3 is 13 amino acids long. The CDR3 region is CASSTPRDKEQYF. CDR3 bases: TGTGCCAGCAGCACCCCCCGGGACAAGGAGCAGTACTTC.

The J gene is TRBJ2-2, the V gene TRBV6-2 or TRBV6-3, with 8 positions matching TRBD2. This CDR3 spans 16 amino acids. V gave up 5 bases and J gave up 3 bases; unmatched junction bases: 8. Germline V gives CDR1 MNHEY, CDR2 SVGEGT. CDR3 sequence (DNA): TGTGCCAGCAGTGACGGGACTAGACTGGACACCGGGGAGCTGTTTTTT. Protein product: CASSDGTRLDTGELFF.

This clone has more than one count but fewer than ten. The chain is built from TRBV4-2 and TRBJ2-2; possible D gene TRBD1, 5 bases. The CDR3 consists of 15 residues. The V gene lost 4 bases and the J gene lost 0 bases, with 9 bases spanning the gap. Germline CDR1 and CDR2: LGHNA and YNFKEQ. The CDR3 DNA follows: TGTGCCAGCAGCCCCGACAGAGCGAACACCGGGGAGCTGTTTTTT. Its translation: CASSPDRANTGELFF.